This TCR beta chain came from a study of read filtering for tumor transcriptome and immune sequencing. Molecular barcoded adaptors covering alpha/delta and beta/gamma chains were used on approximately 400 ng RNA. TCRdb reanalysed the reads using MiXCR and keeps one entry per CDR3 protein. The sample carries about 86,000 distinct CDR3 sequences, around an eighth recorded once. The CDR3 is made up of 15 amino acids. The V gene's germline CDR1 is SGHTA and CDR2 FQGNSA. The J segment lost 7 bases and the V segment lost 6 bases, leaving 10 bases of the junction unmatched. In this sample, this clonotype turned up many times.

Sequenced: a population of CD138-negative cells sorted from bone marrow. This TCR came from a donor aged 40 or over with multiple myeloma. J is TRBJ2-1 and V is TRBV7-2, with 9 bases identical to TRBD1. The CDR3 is CASSRQGVLWNEQFF. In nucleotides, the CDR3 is TGTGCCAGCAGTCGACAGGGGGTTCTTTGGAATGAGCAGTTCTTC. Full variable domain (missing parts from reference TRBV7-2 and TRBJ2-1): GAGVSQSPSNKVTEKGKDVELRCDPISGHTALYWYRQSLGQGLEFLIYFQGNSAPDKSGLPSDRFSAERTGGSVSTLTIQRTQQEDSAVYLCASSRQGVLWNEQFFGPGTRLTVL.